The TCR beta chain described here comes from a study of CD8+ T cells in alopecia areata. Findings and caveats of the study: Scalp samples also contribute reads from the resident alphabeta T cells found in normal skin.

V gave up 5 bases and J gave up 4 bases, with 14 bases separating them. Germline V gene lookup returns CDR1 SGHTA and CDR2 FQGNSA. The CDR3 runs to 14 residues. Extraction of RNA preceded its reverse transcription into cDNA, which served as the sequencing template. Sequencing used immunoSEQ multiplex PCR; TCRdb keeps in-frame clones, though not all of them. The sample carries over 200,000 clones, about three fifths recorded once. Punch biopsies of lesional scalp, plus peripheral blood, were taken from alopecia areata patients. This clone has more than one count but fewer than ten. Its cognate antigen is unknown.

The sequence derives from a human donor with alopecia areata. This sequence joins TRBV7-2 and TRBJ1-1, with TRBD1 as a possible D gene (6 bases). The material was CD4+ T cells sorted from blood, obtained at week 0. CDR3 in amino acids: CASSAGGAITEAFF. For the CDR3, the DNA is TGTGCCAGCAGCGCCGGGGGGGCAATCACTGAAGCTTTCTTT.